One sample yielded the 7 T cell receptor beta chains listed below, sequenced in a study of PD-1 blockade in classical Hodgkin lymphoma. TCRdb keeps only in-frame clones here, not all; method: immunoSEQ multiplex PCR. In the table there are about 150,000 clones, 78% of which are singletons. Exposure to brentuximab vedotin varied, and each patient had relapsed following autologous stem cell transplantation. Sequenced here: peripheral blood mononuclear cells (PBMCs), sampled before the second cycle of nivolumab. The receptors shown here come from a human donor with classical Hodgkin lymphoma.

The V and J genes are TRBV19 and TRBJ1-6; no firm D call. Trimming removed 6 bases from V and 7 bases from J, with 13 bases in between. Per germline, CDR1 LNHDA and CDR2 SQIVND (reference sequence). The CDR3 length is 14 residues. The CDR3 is CASRSEGWNSPLHF. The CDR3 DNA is TGTGCCAGTAGAAGTGAAGGGTGGAATTCACCCCTCCACTTT.

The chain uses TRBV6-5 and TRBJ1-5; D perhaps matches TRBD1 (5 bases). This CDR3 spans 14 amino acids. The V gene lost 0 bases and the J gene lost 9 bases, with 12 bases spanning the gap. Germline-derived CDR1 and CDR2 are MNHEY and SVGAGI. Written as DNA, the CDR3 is TGTGCCAGCAGTTACTCGGCAGGTCAGGGGCCCCAGCATTTT. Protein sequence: CASSYSAGQGPQHF.

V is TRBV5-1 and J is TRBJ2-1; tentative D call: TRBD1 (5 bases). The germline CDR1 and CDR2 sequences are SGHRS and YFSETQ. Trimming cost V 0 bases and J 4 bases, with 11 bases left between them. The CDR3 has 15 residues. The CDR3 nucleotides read TGCGCCAGCAGCTTGGATGACAGAGGATACAATGAGCAGTTCTTC. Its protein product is CASSLDDRGYNEQFF.

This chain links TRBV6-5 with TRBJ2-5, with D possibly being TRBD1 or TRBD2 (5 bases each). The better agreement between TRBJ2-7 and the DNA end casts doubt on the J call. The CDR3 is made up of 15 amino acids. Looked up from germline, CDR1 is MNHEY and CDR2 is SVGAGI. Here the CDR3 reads CASSRRVTGRYEQYF. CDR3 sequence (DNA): TGTGCCAGCAGTCGCCGAGTGACGGGGCGGTACGAGCAGTACTTC.

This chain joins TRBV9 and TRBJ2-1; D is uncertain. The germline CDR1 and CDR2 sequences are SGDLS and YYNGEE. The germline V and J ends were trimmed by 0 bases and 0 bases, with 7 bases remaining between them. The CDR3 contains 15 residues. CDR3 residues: CASSVALSSYNEQFF. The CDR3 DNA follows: TGTGCCAGCAGCGTAGCGCTGAGCTCCTACAATGAGCAGTTCTTC.

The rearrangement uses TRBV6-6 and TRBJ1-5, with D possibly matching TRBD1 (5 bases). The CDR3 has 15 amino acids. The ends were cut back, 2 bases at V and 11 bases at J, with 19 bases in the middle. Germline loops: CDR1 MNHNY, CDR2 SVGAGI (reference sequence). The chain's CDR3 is CASSYGGSQPGSQHF. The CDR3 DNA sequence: TGTGCCAGCAGTTACGGGGGGTCGCAGCCTGGGTCCCAGCATTTT.

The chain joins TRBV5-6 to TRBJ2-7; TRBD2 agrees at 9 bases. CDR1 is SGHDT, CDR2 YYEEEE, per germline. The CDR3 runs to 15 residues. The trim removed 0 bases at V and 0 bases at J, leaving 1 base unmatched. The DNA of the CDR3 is TGTGCCAGCAGCTTGGTAGCGGGAGTCTCCTACGAGCAGTACTTC. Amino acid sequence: CASSLVAGVSYEQYF.